The clone carrying this TCR beta chain was counted at least ten times. These data are taken from a study of T cells in Graves' hyperthyroidism and ophthalmopathy. The overall study: Specimen type is peripheral blood, collected at initial diagnosis prior to any treatment.

An absence of ophthalmopathy progression within 18 months meant stable Graves' hyperthyroidism. With 9 bases clipped from V and 3 bases from J, the junction kept 7 bases outside the gene matches. Germline lookup yields CDR1 SGHTA and CDR2 FQGNSA. The CDR3 has 14 amino acids. Amplification of TCR beta CDR3 regions used RNA as the template. First-round RT-PCR targeting the TCR CDR3 was performed with the HTBI primer set. TCRdb re-called the multiplex PCR reads through MiXCR, storing one row per CDR3 protein. The data show some 690,000 distinct CDR3 sequences, with roughly 17% seen just once and roughly 15% held by the top ten.

Material: blood. This sequence originates from a man in his forties or fifties with Graves' hyperthyroidism. The chain uses TRBV7-2 and TRBJ2-1, with TRBD2 identical over 8 bases. The CDR3 DNA is TGTGCCAGTGCAAGCGGGAGAAACTACAATGAGCAGTTCTTC. The encoded protein is CASASGRNYNEQFF. Full variable domain (missing parts from reference TRBV7-2 and TRBJ2-1): GAGVSQSPSNKVTEKGKDVELRCDPISGHTALYWYRQSLGQGLEFLIYFQGNSAPDKSGLPSDRFSAERTGGSVSTLTIQRTQQEDSAVYLCASASGRNYNEQFFGPGTRLTVL.